The next 6 T cell receptor beta chains were all read from a single sample in a study of blood T cell repertoires in COVID-19. The protocol was immunoSEQ multiplex PCR, while the TCRdb copy is restricted to in-frame clones and leaves out a portion. This table holds nearly 250,000 clones, roughly 86% found once. Material for sequencing was peripheral blood. These receptor sequences come from a woman older than 75 with COVID-19, enrolled during active disease.

The V and J genes are TRBV7-6 and TRBJ2-7, with D hard to call. This CDR3 has 16 residues. With 1 base removed from V and 2 bases from J, the gap between germline ends came to 15 bases. Germline values: CDR1 SGHVS, CDR2 FNYEAQ. Here the CDR3 DNA reads TGTGCCAGCAGCTTAGAGTATGGAGACGCGGCCTACGAGCAGTACTTC. This codes for CASSLEYGDAAYEQYF.

This clone was seen only a few times. The chain carries TRBV20-1 and TRBJ2-7; TRBD2 agrees at 8 bases. In germline, CDR1 is DFQATT, CDR2 SNEGSKA (reference sequence). The CDR3 sequence is 14 residues long. V was clipped by 3 bases and J by 4 bases; unmatched bases: 8. CDR3 nucleotides: TGCAGTGCTAGTGAGGTAGCGGGGTCATACGAGCAGTACTTC. Translating gives CSASEVAGSYEQYF.

V is TRBV19 and J is TRBJ1-4, with D possibly matching TRBD1 (6 bases). The germline V gene encodes CDR1 LNHDA and CDR2 SQIVND (reference sequence). The V end was cut by 7 bases, the J end by 0 bases, with 15 bases between. There are 16 residues in the CDR3. The DNA for the CDR3 is TGTGCCAGTAAGGACAGAGCGTTTGCAACTAATGAAAAACTGTTTTTT. Protein: CASKDRAFATNEKLFF.

This chain links TRBV11-3 with TRBJ2-2, with 9 positions matching TRBD1. After removal of 5 bases from V and 4 bases from J, the junction contained 5 bases not matched to a gene. Per germline, CDR1 SGHNT and CDR2 YENEEA. The CDR3 totals 15 residues. This CDR3 is CASSKGQGTTGELFF. DNA of the CDR3: TGTGCCAGCAGCAAAGGACAGGGGACCACCGGGGAGCTGTTTTTT.

This clone was picked up a small number of times. The chain employs TRBV19 and TRBJ1-2; D perhaps matches TRBD1 (5 bases). Per the germline V gene, CDR1 is LNHDA and CDR2 is SQIVND (reference sequence). V was clipped by 10 bases and J by 6 bases, with 21 bases between them. The CDR3 consists of 14 residues. This CDR3 is CATLPRGRGDGYTF. For the CDR3, the DNA is TGTGCCACTTTACCGCGAGGGAGGGGAGATGGCTACACCTTC.

The chain is built from TRBV5-4 and TRBJ1-6, with TRBD1 identical over 7 bases. From germline, CDR1 is SGHNT and CDR2 YYREEE (reference sequence). CDR3 length equals 18 residues. Unmatched junction bases numbered 6, after V lost 0 bases and J lost 0 bases. As DNA, the CDR3 is TGTGCCAGCAGCTTGGTCGCAGGGGGGAGCTCCTATAATTCACCCCTCCACTTT. Translating it yields CASSLVAGGSSYNSPLHF.